This record looks at one T cell receptor beta chain sequence and its context. This clonotype was observed a handful of times. Its recognized antigen is unknown. The record has no base qualities; no much larger clone is one base away. For CDR1 and CDR2, the germline V gene lists SGHTA and FQGNSA. The junction carries 7 bases between V and J, which are trimmed by 0 bases and 2 bases respectively. There are 14 amino acids in the CDR3, from cysteine to phenylalanine inclusive. Only CDR3 DNA remains: 42 bases, in frame from the first base. Library preparation was by 5' RACE. A second PCR of roughly 7 to 11 cycles was run with a J-beta primer mix and a sample-barcoded 5' primer. Each TCR beta cDNA molecule received a unique molecular identifier from a template-switch 5' adaptor carrying 12 random nucleotides. Each sample yielded at least 2.5 million CDR3-containing paired-end reads. The Mint cDNA synthesis kit, primed by a TRBC-specific oligonucleotide, was used to synthesize first-strand cDNA from all RNA. All cDNA was treated with uracil-DNA glycosylase and then went through a first 18-cycle PCR with the universal primers M1SS and BC2_uni_R. On the study's bioinformatics: For normalization, 1 million high-quality reads were randomly selected from each sample, with every read carrying a distinct molecular identifier. Instead of being binned into consensus sequences, reads that shared molecular identifiers were thrown out. MiTCR, with a Q25 quality threshold and the strictest error-elimination algorithm, was used for CDR3 identification, clonotype clustering and error correction. A nonparametric unseen species model using Euler transformation provided a lower-bound estimate of total TCR beta diversity. The raw public reads went through TCRdb reprocessing: fastp at Q25, MiXCR clone calling, in-frame beta chains kept. A single entry per CDR3 protein holds the most common genes and DNA from its merged rows. The V and J calls were not made by the authors but by TCRdb's processing. For this sample the table gives 1,800,000 or so distinct CDR3 sequences, of which around 40% were detected only once. The ten largest clonotypes hold about 21% of the sample.

The record originates from a study of blood T cells in healthy people across ages (dated by TCRdb to between 2015 and 2016). Study-level background: In model experiments, roughly one uniquely barcoded TCR beta cDNA molecule per two T cells was captured by template switching. Two additional independent replicas of 1 million unique cDNA reads from the same blood draw were analyzed for two donors (one aged 18 to 30 and one aged 80 or older). The donors were split into four age groups: young (average 16 years), middle-aged (around 40), aged (roughly 68) and long-lived (roughly 88). The study measured age-related changes in TCR beta repertoire diversity using deep sequencing normalized with unique cDNA molecular identifiers. To avoid experimental bias, donors of different ages were distributed randomly across sequencing lanes.

Overall study outcomes, separate from this receptor: Compared with the aged group, the long-lived group had more naive CD4+ T cells, fewer expanded clones and increased TCR diversity, a pattern suggesting age selection. Bulk unsorted PBMC profiling prevented conclusive comparison of naive and antigen-experienced compartments. Estimates of total diversity from one million sequenced T cells were regarded as lower bounds and underestimates. As age increased, observed TCR beta diversity per million T cells dropped in a roughly linear way, and a significant reduction was already evident by age about 40. Donor CMV infection status was unknown, potentially confounding age-related changes in expanded clonotypes. The percentage of naive T cells measured by flow cytometry correlated strongly with observed TCR beta diversity.

The roughly 37 donors, aged about 6 to 90 years, were systemically healthy Caucasian individuals from Russia. About 9.6 milliliters of peripheral blood were collected from each donor into EDTA-treated Vacutainer tubes. Ficoll-Paque density-gradient centrifugation was used to isolate PBMCs, with at least 6 million obtained per sample. Trizol reagent was used to extract total RNA from PBMCs, with at least 5 micrograms per sample. For every donor, flow cytometry on a PBMC aliquot measured the percentage of naive CD45RAhigh/CD27high T cells. The sequenced sample consisted of blood. Recombination joined TRBV7-2 with TRBJ2-5; the D gene identity is not certain. This receptor was identified in a human donor in good health. The bases are TGTGCCAGCAGCTTAGCGCATCAGCAAGAGACCCAGTACTTC. This sequence encodes CASSLAHQQETQYF. With the rest looked up from the reference TRBV7-2 and TRBJ2-5 genes rather than sequenced, the full variable domain is GAGVSQSPSNKVTEKGKDVELRCDPISGHTALYWYRQSLGQGLEFLIYFQGNSAPDKSGLPSDRFSAERTGGSVSTLTIQRTQQEDSAVYLCASSLAHQQETQYFGPGTRLLVL.